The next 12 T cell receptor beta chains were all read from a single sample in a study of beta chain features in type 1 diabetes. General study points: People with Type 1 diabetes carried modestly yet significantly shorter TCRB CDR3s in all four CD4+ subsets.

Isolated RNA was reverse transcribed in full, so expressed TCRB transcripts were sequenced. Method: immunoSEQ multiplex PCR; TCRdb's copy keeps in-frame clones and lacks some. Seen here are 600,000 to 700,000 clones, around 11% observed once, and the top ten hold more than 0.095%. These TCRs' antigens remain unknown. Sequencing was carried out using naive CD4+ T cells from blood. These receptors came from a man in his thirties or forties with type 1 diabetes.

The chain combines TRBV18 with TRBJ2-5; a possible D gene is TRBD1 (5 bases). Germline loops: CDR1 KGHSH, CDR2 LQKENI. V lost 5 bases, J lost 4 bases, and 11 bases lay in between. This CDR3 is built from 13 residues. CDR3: CASSSQGAETQYF. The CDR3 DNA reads TGTGCCAGCTCATCTCAGGGTGCAGAGACCCAGTACTTC.

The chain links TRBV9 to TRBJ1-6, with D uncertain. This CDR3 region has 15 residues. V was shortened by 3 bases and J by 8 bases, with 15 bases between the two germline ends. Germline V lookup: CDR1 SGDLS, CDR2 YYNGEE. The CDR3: CASSAGGGRDSPLHF. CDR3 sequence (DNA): TGTGCCAGCAGCGCGGGAGGCGGCCGAGATTCACCCCTCCACTTT.

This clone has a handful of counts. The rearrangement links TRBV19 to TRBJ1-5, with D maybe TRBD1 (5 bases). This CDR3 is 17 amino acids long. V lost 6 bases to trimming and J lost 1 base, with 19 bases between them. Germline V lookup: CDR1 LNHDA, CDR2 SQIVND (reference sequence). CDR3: CASRDLSGRKSNQPQHF. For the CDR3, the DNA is TGTGCCAGTAGAGACCTGTCGGGACGTAAAAGCAATCAGCCCCAGCATTTT.

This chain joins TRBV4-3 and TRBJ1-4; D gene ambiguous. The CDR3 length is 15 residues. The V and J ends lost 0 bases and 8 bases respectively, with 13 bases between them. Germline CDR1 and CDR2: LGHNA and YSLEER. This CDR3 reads CASSQEGIRSEKLFF. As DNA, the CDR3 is TGCGCCAGCAGCCAAGAAGGCATCCGCAGCGAAAAACTGTTTTTT.

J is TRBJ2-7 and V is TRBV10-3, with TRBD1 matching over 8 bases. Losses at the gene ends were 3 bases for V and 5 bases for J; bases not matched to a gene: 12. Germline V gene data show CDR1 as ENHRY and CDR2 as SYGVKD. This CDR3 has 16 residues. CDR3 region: CAISDRTGLGKNEQYF. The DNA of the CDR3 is TGTGCCATCAGTGATCGGACAGGGTTAGGGAAAAACGAGCAGTACTTC.

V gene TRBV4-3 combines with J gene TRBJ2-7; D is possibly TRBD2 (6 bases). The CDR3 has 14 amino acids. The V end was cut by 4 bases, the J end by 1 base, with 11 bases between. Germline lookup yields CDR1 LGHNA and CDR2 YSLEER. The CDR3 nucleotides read TGCGCCAGCAGCCGGGGGGTTGCGTCCTACGAGCAGTACTTC. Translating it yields CASSRGVASYEQYF.

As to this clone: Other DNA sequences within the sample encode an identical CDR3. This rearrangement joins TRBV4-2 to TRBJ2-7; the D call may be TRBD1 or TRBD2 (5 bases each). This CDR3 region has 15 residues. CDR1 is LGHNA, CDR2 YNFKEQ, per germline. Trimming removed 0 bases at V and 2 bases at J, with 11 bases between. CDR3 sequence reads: CASSQDLRGPYEQYF. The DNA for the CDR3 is TGTGCCAGCAGCCAAGATCTACGGGGACCCTACGAGCAGTACTTC.

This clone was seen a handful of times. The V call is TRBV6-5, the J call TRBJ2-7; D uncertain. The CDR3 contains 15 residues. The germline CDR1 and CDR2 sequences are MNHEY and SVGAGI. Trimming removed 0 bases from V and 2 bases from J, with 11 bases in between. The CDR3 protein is CASSYSWTETYEQYF. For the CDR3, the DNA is TGTGCCAGCAGTTACTCGTGGACGGAAACCTACGAGCAGTACTTC.

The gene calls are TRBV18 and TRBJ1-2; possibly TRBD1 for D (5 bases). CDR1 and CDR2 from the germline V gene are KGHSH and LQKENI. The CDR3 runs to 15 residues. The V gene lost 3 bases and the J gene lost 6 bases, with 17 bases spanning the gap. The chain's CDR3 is CASSPRDENKNGYTF. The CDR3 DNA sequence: TGTGCCAGCTCACCTCGGGACGAAAACAAAAATGGCTACACCTTC.

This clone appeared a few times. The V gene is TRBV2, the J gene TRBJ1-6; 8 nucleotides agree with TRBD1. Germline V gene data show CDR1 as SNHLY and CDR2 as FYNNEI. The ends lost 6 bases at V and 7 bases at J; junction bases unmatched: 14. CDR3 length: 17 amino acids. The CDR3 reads CASSLRWTGTGNSPLHF. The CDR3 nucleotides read TGTGCCAGCAGCCTAAGATGGACAGGGACGGGGAATTCACCCCTCCACTTT.

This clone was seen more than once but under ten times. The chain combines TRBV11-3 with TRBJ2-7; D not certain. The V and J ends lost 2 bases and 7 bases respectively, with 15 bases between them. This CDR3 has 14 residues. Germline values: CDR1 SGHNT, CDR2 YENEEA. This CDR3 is CASSLRRPPGEQYF. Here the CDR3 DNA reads TGTGCCAGCAGCTTAAGGCGCCCGCCTGGAGAGCAGTACTTC.

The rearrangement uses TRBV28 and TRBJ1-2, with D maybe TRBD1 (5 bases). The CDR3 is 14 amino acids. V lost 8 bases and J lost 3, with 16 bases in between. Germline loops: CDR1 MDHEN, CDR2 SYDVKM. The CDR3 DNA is TGTGCCAGCGATGGAGGCAGGGCAGACTATGGCTACACCTTC. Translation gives CASDGGRADYGYTF.